The T cell receptor beta chain under discussion was sequenced for a study of regulatory T cells in long-lasting Graves disease. Deletions cut 5 bases from V and 1 base from J, with 9 bases between. The CDR3 is made up of 14 amino acids. Arm-PCR of CDR3 regions with iRepertoire HTBI primers generated TCR beta libraries. TCRdb passed the multiplex PCR reads through MiXCR, listing each CDR3 protein once. Of 240,000 or so distinct CDR3 sequences in the sample, just over 20% were seen once. Noted time point: newly diagnosed GD, antithyroid drugs for less than 3 months. RNA extracted from PBMCs served as the sequencing template. Many counts were recorded for this clonotype.

The TCR was taken from a female donor with Graves disease. Source: peripheral blood mononuclear cells (PBMCs), taken at new diagnosis, from a patient treated with antithyroid drugs. The chain recombines TRBV12-3 or TRBV12-4 with TRBJ2-1, with unresolved D. CDR3 DNA: TGTGCCAGCAGTAGAGTAAGGTCCTACAATGAGCAGTTCTTC. Its translation is CASSRVRSYNEQFF.